Following are 8 T cell receptor beta chains from one sample sequenced in a study of blood T cell repertoires in COVID-19. Sequencing used immunoSEQ multiplex PCR; TCRdb keeps in-frame clones, though not all of them. Found here are around 260,000 clones, around 87% of them singletons; the top ten hold 1.5%. The sequencing sample was made of peripheral blood. These receptors were obtained from a woman in her thirties or forties who had recovered from COVID-19.

The chain is built from TRBV29-1 and TRBJ1-2, with unresolved D. Trimming stripped 1 base from V and 4 bases from J, with 13 bases between. CDR1 and CDR2 (germline): SQVTM, ANQGSEA. The CDR3 loop spans 14 amino acids. The CDR3 bases are TGCAGCGTTGAAGGGTTTCAGGAACCCTATGGCTACACCTTC. Residues: CSVEGFQEPYGYTF.

This chain links TRBV2 with TRBJ2-1; 8 bases align to TRBD1. The CDR3 loop spans 14 amino acids. With V trimmed by 6 bases and J by 6 bases, 7 bases remained unmatched. Germline CDR1 SNHLY, CDR2 FYNNEI. CDR3 residues: CASSDRGGSNEQFF. The CDR3 DNA follows: TGTGCCAGCAGCGACAGGGGTGGTTCCAATGAGCAGTTCTTC.

The chain employs TRBV6-5 and TRBJ1-5, with D maybe TRBD1 (6 bases). Germline loops: CDR1 MNHEY, CDR2 SVGAGI. The V end was cut by 8 bases, the J end by 0 bases, with 14 bases between. There are 15 residues in the CDR3. CDR3 sequence (DNA): TGTGCCAGCGCCTACAGGGTAAATAGCAATCAGCCCCAGCATTTT. Residues: CASAYRVNSNQPQHF.

The rearrangement joins TRBV19 to TRBJ1-4; D is unresolved. The ends were cut back, 4 bases at V and 5 bases at J, with 20 bases in the middle. The CDR3 is 17 amino acids. Per the germline V gene, CDR1 is LNHDA and CDR2 is SQIVND (reference sequence). The CDR3 loop reads CASSNEGRVTRNEKLFF. The CDR3 bases are TGTGCCAGTAGTAATGAAGGGAGGGTAACCAGGAATGAAAAACTGTTTTTT.

This clone was seen a single time. This chain uses TRBV6-5 with TRBJ2-6; D possibly corresponds to TRBD1 (5 bases). V was clipped by 5 bases and J by 1 base, with 9 bases between them. The CDR3 runs to 15 residues. The germline gives CDR1 MNHEY, CDR2 SVGAGI. CDR3 sequence: CASSRRESGANVLTF. The CDR3 nucleotides are TGTGCCAGCAGTCGCAGGGAATCTGGGGCCAACGTCCTGACTTTC.

The chain has TRBV4-1 and TRBJ2-3; 9 bases fit TRBD2. Germline V gene data show CDR1 as MGHRA and CDR2 as YSYEKL. This CDR3 region has 16 residues. J gave up 0 bases and V 1 base, and 2 bases lay outside the gene matches. The CDR3, as DNA: TGCGCCAGCAGCCAAGGGCTAGCGGGGAGCACAGATACGCAGTATTTT. Protein sequence: CASSQGLAGSTDTQYF.

The genes are TRBV27 and TRBJ2-7; 8 bases are a match to TRBD1. V trimming: 5 bases; J trimming: 0 bases; junction bases outside the gene matches: 12. The length of the CDR3 is 17 residues. The V gene's germline CDR1 is MNHEY and CDR2 SMNVEV (reference sequence). In nucleotides, the CDR3 is TGTGCCAGCAGTCCCTTCCCTCCGGGACAGGACTCCTACGAGCAGTACTTC. This codes for CASSPFPPGQDSYEQYF.

This rearrangement joins TRBV15 to TRBJ2-2; 7 bases fit TRBD1. Per the germline V gene, CDR1 is LNHNV and CDR2 is YYDKDF (reference sequence). After removal of 2 bases from V and 1 base from J, the junction contained 1 base not matched to a gene. The CDR3 totals 15 residues. CDR3 nucleotide sequence: TGTGCCACCAGCAGATACAGGGGGAACACCGGGGAGCTGTTTTTT. Translation gives CATSRYRGNTGELFF.